This T cell receptor (beta chain) was recorded in a study of beta chain features in type 1 diabetes. Remarks on this clone: Antigen unknown.

Trimming shortened V by 0 bases and J by 10 bases, and 14 bases separated the two germline ends. Germline loops: CDR1 SGHRS, CDR2 YFSETQ. The CDR3 consists of 13 residues. Since all of the isolated RNA was reverse transcribed, expressed TCRB transcripts were what got sequenced. TCRdb's copy holds only in-frame clones and misses some; the assay was immunoSEQ multiplex PCR. The data show a few hundred thousand clones, roughly 21% seen once. General study findings and limits: TCRB CDR3s were moderately but significantly shorter in Type 1 diabetes patients in all four CD4+ subsets.

The genes are TRBV5-1 and TRBJ2-7; weak D call: TRBD2 (6 bases). Sequences were obtained from naive CD4+ T cells from blood. The sequence came from a woman aged 40 to 55 with type 1 diabetes. The CDR3, as DNA: TGCGCCAGCAGCTTGGGGGAGGAAGGGGAACAGTACTTC. This encodes CASSLGEEGEQYF.